These 10 T cell receptor beta chains originate from one sample sequenced in a study of CD4+ T cells in melanoma. Some clones are missing from TCRdb's copy, which holds only in-frame ones; the method was immunoSEQ multiplex PCR. Of about 13,000 clones detected, around two thirds appear once; the ten largest clones hold 18%. Source material: cells from a culture (not recorded whether cultured in vitro). These receptors were taken from a human donor with melanoma.

The J gene is TRBJ2-7, the V gene TRBV5-4; D gene uncertain. Trimming shortened V by 4 bases and J by 5 bases, and 19 bases separated the two germline ends. Looked up from germline, CDR1 is SGHNT and CDR2 is YYREEE (reference sequence). The CDR3 contains 15 residues. The CDR3 loop reads CASSPPYGGLNEQYF. The DNA for the CDR3 is TGTGCCAGCAGCCCACCCTACGGTGGTCTTAACGAGCAGTACTTC.

The gene calls are TRBV5-6 and TRBJ2-5; 9 bases map to TRBD2. Germline CDR1 SGHDT, CDR2 YYEEEE. The CDR3 extends over 17 amino acids. J was trimmed by 2 bases and V by 2 bases; bases with no gene match: 10. In DNA, the CDR3 is TGTGCCAGCAGCTTTTACAGCGGGGGGTCGGTTCAAGAGACCCAGTACTTC. Translated, it gives CASSFYSGGSVQETQYF.

This clone was counted a few times. The chain joins TRBV7-3 to TRBJ2-5; tentative D call: TRBD2 (6 bases). The CDR3 is 15 residues long. CDR1 and CDR2 from the germline V gene are SGHTA and FQGTGA. The V and J ends lost 3 bases and 2 bases respectively, with 13 bases between them. CDR3 sequence (DNA): TGTGCCAGCAGCTTTTCATCGACTAGTCAAGAGACCCAGTACTTC. The encoded protein is CASSFSSTSQETQYF. Filled out from reference TRBV7-3 and TRBJ2-5, the complete variable domain reads GAGVSQTPSNKVTEKGKYVELRCDPISGHTALYWYRQSLGQGPEFLIYFQGTGAADDSGLPNDRFFAVRPEGSVSTLKIQRTERGDSAVYLCASSFSSTSQETQYFGPGTRLLVL.

This sequence joins TRBV6-5 and TRBJ1-1; TRBD1 might be the D (6 bases). The CDR3 is 12 amino acids. Germline V gene lookup returns CDR1 MNHEY and CDR2 SVGAGI. The germline V and J ends were trimmed by 8 bases and 3 bases, with 10 bases remaining between them. The CDR3 DNA follows: TGTGCCAGCCGCCGGACAGACACTGAAGCTTTCTTT. Amino acid sequence: CASRRTDTEAFF.

The J gene is TRBJ2-1, the V gene TRBV6-5; D unresolved. The CDR3 loop spans 15 amino acids. The ends were cut back, 2 bases at V and 5 bases at J, with 13 bases in the middle. Germline V gene sequence: CDR1 MNHEY, CDR2 SVGAGI. The CDR3 reads CASSYQRPWDNEQFF. CDR3 in DNA: TGTGCCAGCAGTTACCAGCGACCGTGGGACAATGAGCAGTTCTTC.

CDR3 sequence: CAWSHGGDPRHEQYF. The CDR3 region has the DNA TGTGCCTGGAGTCACGGCGGAGACCCACGCCACGAGCAGTACTTC. The chain is built from TRBV30 and TRBJ2-7; D remains ambiguous. Germline V gene data show CDR1 as GTSNPN and CDR2 as SVGIG (reference sequence). V gave up 2 bases and J gave up 5 bases, with 19 bases separating them. CDR3 length equals 15 residues.

CDR3 in amino acids: CASSFLGVSSYEQYF. In nucleotides, the CDR3 is TGTGCCAGCAGTTTTTTGGGGGTAAGCTCCTACGAGCAGTACTTC. V and J are TRBV28 and TRBJ2-7; D may be TRBD1 or TRBD2 (5 bases each). Looked up from germline, CDR1 is MDHEN and CDR2 is SYDVKM. V gave up 3 bases and J gave up 0 bases, with 12 bases separating them. The CDR3 has 15 amino acids.

The chain recombines TRBV5-1 with TRBJ2-3; 9 nucleotides match TRBD1. V trimming: 5 bases; J trimming: 2 bases; junction bases outside the gene matches: 15. The CDR3 spans 18 residues. Germline values: CDR1 SGHRS, CDR2 YFSETQ. The CDR3 sequence: CASSLQGANRGITDTQYF. The CDR3 DNA is TGCGCCAGCAGTTTACAGGGGGCAAATCGAGGCATCACAGATACGCAGTATTTT.

The V gene is TRBV27, the J gene TRBJ2-1, with 13 nucleotides matching TRBD2. CDR1 is MNHEY and CDR2 is SMNVEV in the germline V gene (reference sequence). The length of the CDR3 is 16 residues. V dropped 5 bases and J dropped 7; count of bases not matched to a gene: 8. This chain's CDR3 is CASSRLAGGLANEQFF. Here the CDR3 DNA reads TGTGCCAGCAGTAGACTAGCGGGGGGATTGGCGAATGAGCAGTTCTTC.

This clone was counted a few times. The rearrangement joins TRBV7-6 to TRBJ2-5; D gene unclear. The length of the CDR3 is 15 residues. Germline V lookup: CDR1 SGHVS, CDR2 FNYEAQ. V lost 2 bases, J lost 5 bases, and 15 bases lay in between. CDR3 residues: CASSLLVLRSETQYF. CDR3 in DNA: TGTGCCAGCAGCTTACTGGTCCTAAGGAGTGAGACCCAGTACTTC.